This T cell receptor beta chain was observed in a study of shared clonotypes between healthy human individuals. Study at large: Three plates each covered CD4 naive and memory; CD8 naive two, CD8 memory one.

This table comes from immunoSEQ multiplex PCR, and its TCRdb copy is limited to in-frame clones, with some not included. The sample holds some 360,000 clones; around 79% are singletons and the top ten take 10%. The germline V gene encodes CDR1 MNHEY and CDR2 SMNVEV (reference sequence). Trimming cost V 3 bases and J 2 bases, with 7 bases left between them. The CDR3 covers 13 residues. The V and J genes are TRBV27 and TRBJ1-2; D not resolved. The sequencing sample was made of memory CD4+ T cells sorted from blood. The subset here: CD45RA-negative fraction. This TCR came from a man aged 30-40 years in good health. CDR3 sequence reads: CASSLTPNYGYTF. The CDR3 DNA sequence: TGTGCCAGCAGTTTGACACCAAACTATGGCTACACCTTC.